This TCR beta chain appears in the sequencing data of a study of T cells in localized non-small cell lung cancer. The junction had 7 bases not matched to a gene; V was cut back by 5 bases and J by 4 bases. The CDR3 consists of 13 residues. Germline V gives CDR1 GTSNPN, CDR2 SVGIG (reference sequence). Generated by immunoSEQ multiplex PCR, the TCRdb table keeps only in-frame clones and is missing some. The table includes 26,000 or so clones, about 88% detected once. This specimen was peripheral blood, taken before any cancer treatment. The TCR sequence derives from a female donor older than 55 with stage II squamous cell lung carcinoma. The V gene is TRBV30, the J gene TRBJ1-2; 7 bases align to TRBD1. The DNA for the CDR3 is TGTGCCTGGGGCACAGGGGAAGGCTATGGCTACACCTTC. This codes for CAWGTGEGYGYTF.